These T cell receptor beta chains were read from a single sample in a study of blood T cell repertoires in COVID-19. TCRdb's table, derived via immunoSEQ multiplex PCR, lists solely in-frame clones and lacks some. The table records approximately 400,000 clones, more than 75% of them present only once. The sequencing sample was made of PBMCs or T cells enriched from blood (not recorded which). These receptor sequences come from a man aged 25-40 years who had recovered from COVID-19. CDR3s include the opening cysteine and the closing phenylalanine or tryptophan. A D gene is named only where the DNA matches it firmly. Clone size, where shown, is once, few, many, or a class for clones that have expanded.

len,j_gene,abundance,d_gene,v_gene,CDR3aa,CDR3nt
14,TRBJ2-1,NA,TRBD2,TRBV2,CASTFPGLAAEQFF,TGTGCCAGCACTTTCCCGGGACTAGCGGCCGAGCAGTTCTTC
15,TRBJ1-1,NA,TRBD1,TRBV5-1,CASSPRTGENTEAFF,TGCGCCAGCAGTCCCCGGACAGGGGAGAACACTGAAGCTTTCTTT
12,TRBJ2-5,NA,TRBD2,TRBV29-1,CSAPAGRETQYF,TGCAGCGCCCCAGCGGGACGGGAGACCCAGTACTTC
15,TRBJ2-2,NA,TRBD2,TRBV5-1,CASSLASGNTGELFF,TGCGCCAGCAGCTTGGCTAGCGGGAACACCGGGGAGCTGTTTTTT
16,TRBJ2-1,NA,TRBD2,TRBV7-2,CASSLRRLGGANEQFF,TGTGCCAGCAGCTTAAGGCGGCTCGGGGGGGCCAATGAGCAGTTCTTC
13,TRBJ1-2,NA,NA,TRBV7-2,CASSLGHDYGYTF,TGTGCCAGCAGCTTAGGACACGACTATGGCTACACCTTC
15,TRBJ1-1,few,NA,TRBV3-1/TRBV3-2,CASSHGVRGSTEAFF,TGTGCCAGCAGCCATGGGGTCCGGGGGAGCACTGAAGCTTTCTTT
13,TRBJ1-6,NA,NA,TRBV30,CAWSPGLGSPLHF,TGTGCCTGGAGCCCGGGACTCGGTTCACCCCTCCACTTT
13,TRBJ1-3,NA,NA,TRBV15,CATQGSFTGLVYF,TGTGCCACTCAAGGGTCATTTACAGGGCTCGTATATTTT
13,TRBJ1-1,few,NA,TRBV11-2,CASSLTRNTEAFF,TGTGCCAGCAGTCTTACAAGGAACACTGAAGCTTTCTTT
15,TRBJ2-1,once,NA,TRBV5-4,CASSTPGREDNEQFF,TGTGCCAGCAGCACCCCGGGCAGGGAGGACAATGAGCAGTTCTTC
16,TRBJ2-7,NA,TRBD2,TRBV28,CASSPGGGGPTYEQYF,TGTGCCAGCTCCCCTGGCGGGGGGGGTCCTACCTACGAGCAGTACTTC
16,TRBJ1-4,NA,TRBD1,TRBV4-1,CASSQGPGQGWEKLFF,TGCGCCAGCAGCCAAGGGCCGGGACAGGGGTGGGAAAAACTGTTTTTT
12,TRBJ2-5,NA,TRBD1,TRBV5-1,CASSTGQETQYF,TGCGCCAGCTCGACAGGGCAAGAGACCCAGTACTTC
14,TRBJ1-6,few,TRBD1,TRBV5-4,CASTPGGVNSPLHF,TGTGCCAGCACCCCAGGGGGAGTGAATTCACCCCTCCACTTT
16,TRBJ2-7,NA,TRBD1,TRBV14,CASSRLGGTGRYEQYF,TGTGCCAGCAGCCGCCTTGGTGGGACAGGGCGGTACGAGCAGTACTTC
16,TRBJ2-7,once,TRBD1,TRBV7-9,CASSGRDRGSSYEQYF,TGTGCCAGCAGCGGAAGGGACAGGGGGTCATCCTACGAGCAGTACTTC
11,TRBJ1-3,NA,NA,TRBV12-3/TRBV12-4,CASNTRNTIYF,TGTGCCAGCAACACCAGAAACACCATATATTTT
14,TRBJ2-3,NA,TRBD2,TRBV29-1,CSVWTSDISDTQYF,TGCAGCGTCTGGACTAGCGATATTTCAGATACGCAGTATTTT
14,TRBJ1-1,NA,NA,TRBV11-2,CASTWAQGNTEAFF,TGTGCCAGCACCTGGGCGCAGGGAAACACTGAAGCTTTCTTT
14,TRBJ1-6,NA,NA,TRBV6-4,CASSHGTSDSPLHF,TGTGCCAGCAGCCACGGGACTTCCGATTCACCCCTCCACTTT
17,TRBJ2-2,NA,NA,TRBV6-6,CASSHPGQGGRTGELFF,TGTGCCAGCAGTCACCCCGGACAAGGTGGAAGGACCGGGGAGCTGTTTTTT
14,TRBJ1-3,NA,TRBD1,TRBV7-9,CASSSRTGANTIYF,TGTGCCAGCAGCTCTAGGACAGGGGCGAACACCATATATTTT
14,TRBJ2-2,NA,NA,TRBV5-1,CASRYGGDTGELFF,TGCGCCAGCAGATACGGGGGAGACACCGGGGAGCTGTTTTTT
13,TRBJ1-2,few,TRBD1,TRBV29-1,CSVVGQSNYGYTF,TGCAGCGTTGTGGGACAGTCAAACTATGGCTACACCTTC
15,TRBJ1-1,once,TRBD1,TRBV3-1/TRBV3-2,CASSAPGTENTEAFF,TGTGCCAGCAGTGCACCCGGGACAGAGAACACTGAAGCTTTCTTT
13,TRBJ2-1,NA,TRBD2,TRBV20-1,CSASSGGAGEQFF,TGCAGTGCTAGTAGCGGGGGGGCGGGTGAGCAGTTCTTC
12,TRBJ2-5,NA,NA,TRBV5-6,CASREGGETQYF,TGTGCCAGCAGGGAGGGGGGGGAGACCCAGTACTTC
15,TRBJ1-4,NA,TRBD1,TRBV19,CASSKQGGDNEKLFF,TGTGCCAGTAGTAAACAGGGGGGTGATAATGAAAAACTGTTTTTT